These 5 T cell receptor beta chains were all obtained from the same sample, sequenced in a study of CD8 T cells in Susac syndrome. The authors reverse transcribed roughly 0.5 to 1 ug RNA with random hexamers. One entry per CDR3 protein, called by TCRdb with MiXCR from the immunoSEQ multiplex PCR reads. The table has roughly 250,000 distinct CDR3 sequences, around 96% seen once. Sample: CD4+ T cells from PBMCs. These receptors all stem from a human donor with Susac syndrome.

This chain joins TRBV18 and TRBJ1-2, with D unclear. CDR1 is KGHSH, CDR2 LQKENI, per germline. V lost 4 bases, J lost 4 bases, and 4 bases lay in between. The CDR3 totals 11 residues. CDR3 in amino acids: CASSQIYGYTF. CDR3 sequence (DNA): TGTGCCAGCTCACAAATCTATGGCTACACCTTC.

The chain uses TRBV30 and TRBJ2-3; unclear D gene. Germline V lookup: CDR1 GTSNPN, CDR2 SVGIG (reference sequence). This CDR3 has 14 amino acids. The V end lost 8 bases, the J end lost 0 bases, and 15 bases lay between the germline ends. The DNA of the CDR3 is TGTGCCCTACGCCGGAGATTGAGCACAGATACGCAGTATTTT. Translated: CALRRRLSTDTQYF.

This CDR3 reads CATSDWTSDEQFF. CDR3 sequence (DNA): TGTGCCACCAGTGATTGGACTAGCGATGAGCAGTTCTTC. The chain has TRBV24-1 and TRBJ2-1; 9 positions agree with TRBD2. This CDR3 is 13 amino acids long. The germline gives CDR1 KGHDR, CDR2 SFDVKD. The V gene end was trimmed by 2 bases and the J gene end by 8 bases; junction bases not matched to a gene: 0.

Written as DNA, the CDR3 is TGTGCCAGCGGCCCCCTAGGCTCCGCAGATACGCAGTATTTT. It is translated as CASGPLGSADTQYF. The chain recombines TRBV25-1 with TRBJ2-3; D is ambiguous. CDR1 is MGHDK and CDR2 is SYGVNS in the germline V gene. Between the trimmed V and J ends, which lost 8 bases and 4 bases, there was a span of 16 bases. CDR3 size: 14 residues.

This chain links TRBV4-1 with TRBJ1-5; D remains ambiguous. This CDR3 region has 16 residues. CDR1 is MGHRA and CDR2 is YSYEKL in the germline V gene. Trimming shortened V by 0 bases and J by 4 bases, and 13 bases separated the two germline ends. The CDR3 protein is CASSQEQQLGNQPQHF. CDR3 DNA: TGCGCCAGCAGCCAAGAGCAGCAACTGGGGAATCAGCCCCAGCATTTT.